These T cell receptor beta chains were read from a single sample in a study of vaccination effects on CD4 cells after COVID-19. Repertoires were generated with immunoSEQ multiplex PCR, while TCRdb's copy carries only in-frame clones and drops some. The sample lists about 66,000 clones, 70% to 80% seen once, with about 2.4% in the top ten. These TCRs are of unknown antigen specificity. The sample here was CD4+ T cells from PBMCs cultured without peptide, taken after COVID-19 vaccination. Receptors were obtained from a human donor who received a COVID-19 vaccine. The CDR3 runs from the conserved cysteine through the conserved F or W. Fields, in order: V gene, D gene, J gene, clone size, CDR3 DNA, CDR3 protein. A D gene is named only where the DNA matches it firmly. Clone size is stated in some rows and not others, as once, few, many or a class when expanded.

>TRBV18|-|TRBJ1-5|-
TGTGCCAGCTCACCACCGGGGGGAAATCAGCCCCAGCATTTT
CASSPPGGNQPQHF
>TRBV20-1|-|TRBJ1-1|-
TGCAGTGCTAGAGTGAGGATTCCTCATTTCTTT
CSARVRIPHFF
>TRBV28|-|TRBJ1-6|-
TGTGCCAGCAATCTCGGGGTTACCTATAATTCACCCCTCCACTTT
CASNLGVTYNSPLHF
>TRBV12-5|-|TRBJ2-3|few
TGTGCTAGTGGTTTGAACATAGGGGGATCAGATACGCAGTATTTT
CASGLNIGGSDTQYF
>TRBV11-2|-|TRBJ2-5|few
TGTGCCAGCAGCTCCCCAGGGATTGGAGAGACCCAGTACTTC
CASSSPGIGETQYF
>TRBV9|-|TRBJ2-1|-
TGTGCCAGCAGCGTATTAAGGGGTGGTGAGCAGTTCTTC
CASSVLRGGEQFF
>TRBV4-3|TRBD1|TRBJ1-3|-
TGCGCCAGCAGCCAAGAGGAGCAGGGGGTAGGAAACACCATATATTTT
CASSQEEQGVGNTIYF
>TRBV19|-|TRBJ2-3|few
TGTGCCAGTAGTATGCAGGGCACAGATACGCAGTATTTT
CASSMQGTDTQYF
>TRBV5-1|TRBD2|TRBJ2-1|-
TGCGCCAGCAGCCTGGGACTAGGCGCCCGTTCAAGCTCCTACAATGAGCAGTTCTTC
CASSLGLGARSSSYNEQFF
>TRBV5-4|-|TRBJ1-1|-
TGTGCCAGCAGCTTGGGGAGGGGTCCGAACACTGAAGCTTTCTTT
CASSLGRGPNTEAFF
>TRBV7-2|-|TRBJ2-5|-
TGTGCCAGCAGCTTAGATGGCGGGGCAGGGAAGACCCAGTACTTC
CASSLDGGAGKTQYF
>TRBV18|-|TRBJ1-1|-
TGTGCCAGCTCACCATCGTGGGGTGAGACTGAAGCTTTCTTT
CASSPSWGETEAFF
>TRBV19|-|TRBJ1-3|-
TGTGCCAGTACCCGGGACACTGCCTTTCCACCTTCTGGAAACACCATATATTTT
CASTRDTAFPPSGNTIYF
>TRBV7-8|-|TRBJ2-1|-
TGTGCCAGCAGGGGTGGACGGGGGACCTACAATGAGCAGTTCTTC
CASRGGRGTYNEQFF
>TRBV28|TRBD1|TRBJ2-3|once
TGTGCCAGCAGTTTATGGACAGGGAAGTATTTT
CASSLWTGKYF
>TRBV5-1|-|TRBJ2-5|-
TGCGCCAGCAGGTCCGGGTCGGCGGGGGCACAAGAGACCCAGTACTTC
CASRSGSAGAQETQYF
>TRBV5-6|-|TRBJ1-2|-
TGTGCCAGCAGCCGGGGGGTGGGGAGCTATGGCTACACCTTC
CASSRGVGSYGYTF
>TRBV3-1/TRBV3-2|TRBD1|TRBJ1-2|-
TGTGCCAGCCATAGACAGGGAAACTATGGCTACACCTTC
CASHRQGNYGYTF
>TRBV29-1|-|TRBJ1-2|-
TGCAGCGTTGATACCCACAGTACTTATGGCTACACCTTC
CSVDTHSTYGYTF
>TRBV30|TRBD1|TRBJ2-1|-
TGTGCCGGGAACGGACAGGGGGTAGGCAATGAGCAGTTCTTC
CAGNGQGVGNEQFF
>TRBV6-5|-|TRBJ1-5|-
TGTGCCAGCGGCGGGGGGGCTGGTCAGCCCCAGCATTTT
CASGGGAGQPQHF
>TRBV5-1|TRBD2|TRBJ2-1|-
TGCGCCAGCAGCACGACTAGCGGGGGTGTCGATGAGCAGTTCTTC
CASSTTSGGVDEQFF
>TRBV7-9|-|TRBJ1-1|once
TGTGCCAGCAGCTTAGCGGGTGAAGCTTTCTTT
CASSLAGEAFF